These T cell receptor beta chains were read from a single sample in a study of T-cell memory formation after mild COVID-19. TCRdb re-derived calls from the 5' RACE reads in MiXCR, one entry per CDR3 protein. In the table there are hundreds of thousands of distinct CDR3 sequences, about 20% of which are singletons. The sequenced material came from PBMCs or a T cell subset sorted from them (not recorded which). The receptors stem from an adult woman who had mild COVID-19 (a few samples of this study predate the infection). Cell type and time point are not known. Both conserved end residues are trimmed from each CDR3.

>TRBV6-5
ASSYVPGTEAF
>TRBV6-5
ASSYSPARVLGELF
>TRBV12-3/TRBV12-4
ASSSFYAGVPYEQY
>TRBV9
ASSGGTGVFQETQY
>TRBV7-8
ASSPDTSNEKLF
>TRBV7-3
ASSSNYLDEQF
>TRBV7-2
ASSINVEQF
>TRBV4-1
ASSQAFSLTEAF
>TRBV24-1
ATHPGASGESTDTQY
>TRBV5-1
ASSLASGGGGTGELF
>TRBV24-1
ATSDPPSEGAKNIQY
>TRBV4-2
ASSQDKVRTGELF
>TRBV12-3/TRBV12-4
ASSSDSGYGYT
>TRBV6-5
ASSYGGVGSGNQPQH
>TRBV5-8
ASSFDSSGIYEQY
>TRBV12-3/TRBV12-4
ASKVFRGDTQY
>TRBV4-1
ASSQERDGYNSPLH
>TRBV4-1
ASSYYRGQGETQY
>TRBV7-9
ASSIESLGTGYGYT
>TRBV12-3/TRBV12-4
ASSLGSGETQY
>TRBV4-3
ASSQDLWVSYEQY
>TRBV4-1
ASSPSGRDSYNEQF
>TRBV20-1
SARRAGLREAF
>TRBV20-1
SAGIRDEQF
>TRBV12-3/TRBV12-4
ASSLAKIYEQY
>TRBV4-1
ASSQVAGTGLNQPQH
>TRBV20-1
SAKRAGNSYEQY
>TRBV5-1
ASSLRDRDYNEQF
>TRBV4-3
ASSRSRDRVSYEQY
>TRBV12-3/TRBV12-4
ASSLRASGGYGYT
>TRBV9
ASRQSTGELF
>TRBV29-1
SVEGTGSRRDIQY
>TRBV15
ATSRGEGGYT
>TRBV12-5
ASGLVPGASEAF
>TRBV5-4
ASSSLAGGFTDTQY
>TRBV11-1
ASSWGVTDTQY
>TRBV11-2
ASSLVGRATEAF
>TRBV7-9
ASSLAKVGVNEQF
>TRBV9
ASSVARRTSMINEQF
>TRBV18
ASSEPGRRTEAF
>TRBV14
ASSRQYTGELF
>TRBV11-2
ASSLSRGQGNYGYT
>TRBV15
ATSRGRWDRVNEQF
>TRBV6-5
ASRYQGRNTEAF
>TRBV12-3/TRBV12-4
ASRGGYEKLF
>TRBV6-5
ASSYSRSTAITGELF
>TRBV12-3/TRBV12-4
ASSPASST
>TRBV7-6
ASIPKFSGSTDTQY
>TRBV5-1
ASSSGRTSGFQETQY
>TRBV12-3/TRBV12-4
ASSEGQAYEQY
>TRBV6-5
ASSSPRDRWEETQY
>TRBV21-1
ASSKRRGGGVNEKLF
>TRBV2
ASQGVGWTEAF